Sequencing of this T cell receptor (beta chain) was carried out in a study of cytomegalovirus exposure and HLA in healthy donors (TCRdb year 2017). About the study as a whole: An earlier analysis of 587 of the donors reported about 260 Gb of sequence data and 117 million unique TCR beta sequences obtained from around 180 million T cells. An early release that covered 500 to 800 HLA-typed donors contained about 300 gigabases of sequencing data and 80 million or so unique TCR sequences. Of the 300 to 500 genotyped donors, 81% were placed in the genetic ancestry cluster associated with self-reported Caucasian donors. The study aimed to test whether signatures of past pathogen exposure could be identified by cataloging public T cell receptors. The study profiled the T cell repertoires of about 720 subjects by immunosequencing and related them to cytomegalovirus serostatus. Besides the first cohort of around 670 subjects, a separate validation cohort made up of roughly 130 different subjects was used. To predict cytomegalovirus infection status, the study brought together high-throughput TCR immunosequencing, statistical association of individual TCRs with disease status, and machine learning. In a later analysis, previously published TCR beta repertoires from 670 or so donors were re-analyzed and high-resolution HLA genotyping was added so that TCR occurrence patterns could be studied. Rather than drawing on any new phenotypic data, the later analysis identified candidate immune exposures from TCR beta sequences and the way those sequences occurred across donors. To decide whether each TCR beta V gene segment behaved as functional or pseudogenic, an earlier analysis of some 540 of the donors relied on high-throughput TCR beta sequencing. Alongside the repertoire data, information on donor age, sex, ethnicity and CMV serostatus was compiled. A later genetic analysis took genome-wide SNP genotypes for about 55% of the roughly 700 donors and used that subset as a discovery cohort. Every repertoire in the discovery cohort had been generated on one and the same sequencing platform. HLA typing included class I and class II loci at four-digit resolution. The number of donors typed differed by locus, with 629-630 for A, B, C, DRB1 and DQB1, roughly 520 for DQA1, 606 for DPA1, and approximately 470 for DPB1. Because of strong linkage in the cohort, five DR-DQ haplotypes were treated as single units for association and clustering. Across some 400 genotyped donors of the cohort, an average of about 240,000 unique TCR beta nucleotide sequences per donor were sequenced, and 15% to 20% of those sequences were non-productive. Broader findings and caveats from the paper: Most TCR sequences were observed very rarely across donors, whereas some public TCRs were present in many individuals. In vitro tests confirmed that a few of the cytomegalovirus-associated TCR beta chains recognize cytomegalovirus antigens. Because counts were too low, about 18 rarely observed V segments, including chromosome 9 orphons, were excluded from the earlier analysis of 587 of the donors. In a later analysis, most CMV-associated TCR beta chains were found to appear HLA-restricted, with HLA associations seemingly driven largely by CMV exposure. In a later analysis, HLA-associated TCR beta chains showed more clonal expansion and lower generation probabilities than non-associated chains that were equally common. Correlated functional status among segregating V segments might be attributable to linkage disequilibrium, but an unknown experimental factor could not be ruled out. In a later genetic analysis, fewer N-insertions in productive TCRs were reported among donors in an Asian-associated ancestry cluster than the approximately 630-donor mean. In a later analysis, TCR association rates were found to vary across HLA loci, with the most associated TCRs seen for DRB1 alleles and the fewest for HLA-C alleles. The authors suggested that the approach could potentially be extended to other disease states and immunological phenotypes. A cluster of highly shared sequence variants was judged likely to be a technical artifact of the sequencing pipeline. CMV serostatus was the only immune exposure information available for the cohort. HLA typing was unavailable for some donors at each locus, so association tests used only the typed subset. The classifier was reported to diagnose cytomegalovirus status with high specificity and sensitivity in both the original and validation cohorts. In a later analysis, 16,951 TCR beta sequences were associated with specific HLA alleles at a false discovery rate of 0.05. A total of 150 or so TCR beta chains were listed by the study as associated with cytomegalovirus. In an earlier analysis of some 540 of the donors, most TCR beta V segments appeared in productive rearrangements about 87% or about 30% of the time, broadly matching IMGT annotations. Some IMGT-functional V segments, including TRBV6-2 and TRBV6-3, could not be told apart with the 87-base-pair reads, so those segments were excluded. Presence/absence analyses assumed roughly uniform sequencing depth across donors, an assumption that may not hold. In a later genetic analysis, a missense DCLRE1C variant was associated with V-gene and J-gene trimming of TCR beta chains, and the association was replicated in an independent cohort. Only TCR beta chains were sequenced in this cohort, and the absence of alpha or paired-chain data limited detectable features. A further reported finding was that TCR beta sequences accurately predicted the HLA-A and HLA-B alleles for most subjects in the first cohort. A later analysis reported that several top co-occurrence clusters appeared linked to parvovirus B19, influenza, CMV and Epstein-Barr virus. Assigning TCR associations to individual alleles was difficult when HLA alleles, especially DR and DQ, strongly co-occurred.

Library preparation was by the immunoSEQ multiplex PCR assay. For the multiplex PCR, a mixture combining 60 forward primers for TCR Vbeta segments and 13 reverse primers for TCR Jbeta segments was used. The CDR3 region of rearranged TCR beta genes was amplified from genomic DNA by a multiplex PCR assay. The amplified TCR beta libraries were sequenced on the Illumina HiSeq System as 87-base-pair reads. In the paper's pipeline: A later analysis tallied 80 million to 95 million unique TCR beta chains across the 666 repertoires, and approximately 12 million of those chains were shared by two or more donors. To remove PCR and sequencing errors, raw reads were error-corrected and collapsed into unique sequences using a nearest-neighbor algorithm that merged closely related sequences. Alignment of CDR3 sequences to IMGT reference sequences was used to assign V, D and J gene segments. For a sequence to be retained, a match of at least six nucleotides to both a V gene segment and a J gene segment was required. A rearrangement counted as productive if the CDR3 had no stop codons and remained in frame with V and J, and every other rearrangement counted as non-productive. CDR3 was defined by IMGT convention, running from the second conserved V-encoded cysteine to the conserved J-encoded phenylalanine. In an earlier analysis of 500 to 650 of the donors, sequences lacking an unambiguous match to a single V gene segment were excluded. An earlier analysis of fewer than 750 of the donors called V segments functional above 56.7% productive rearrangements and segregating when the between-donor standard deviation exceeded 5%. To diagnose cytomegalovirus status from the catalog of TCR beta chain sequences, a statistical classification framework was built. In a later analysis, TCR nucleotide sequences were compared against IMGT/GENE-DB human TR gene sequences so that V and J genes could be assigned. In a later analysis, CDR3 sequences and most-parsimonious VDJ recombination scenarios were assigned using the TCRdist pipeline. In a later analysis, every TCR beta chain was defined by the combination of its CDR3 amino acid sequence and its V-gene family, and reads without a unique V-gene family were dropped. To address suspected cross-contamination and a sequencing artifact, a later analysis removed roughly 580 highly shared, low-generation-probability nucleotide sequences. In a later analysis, a clonal expansion index for each public chain was calculated from normalized within-repertoire ranks of inferred template counts. In a later analysis, generation probabilities were computed using a VDJ recombination model fitted to out-of-frame rearrangements, and the results were checked against IGoR. A later analysis scored TCR-TCR, TCR-HLA and TCR-CMV co-occurrence with hypergeometric tests, applying a repertoire-size bias correction to TCR pairs. In a later analysis, false discovery rates were estimated by permuting HLA or CMV assignments 20 times. A later analysis grouped co-occurring TCRs with DBSCAN, adding TCRdist sequence similarity when clustering within HLA-allele-positive subsets. For co-occurrence clustering, repertoires with fewer than 30,000 or more than 120,000 public chains were excluded, along with 4 to 6 repertoires with anomalous nucleotide sharing. Held by TCRdb, this immuneACCESS table contains in-frame sequences only and omits some clones. Under half of the omission traces to an unresolved V gene where checked; the cause of the rest is unknown. V, J and clone size reflect that table, while D and trimming were determined from the DNA. This sample's listing comprises 150,000 or so clones. The ten most abundant clones make up 1.5% to 2% of the sample.

On this clone: The target of this receptor is not known.

From the cysteine up to the phenylalanine, the CDR3 has a length of 11 residues. Of the read, only the CDR3 DNA is kept; its 33 bases are in frame from base 1. V and J are trimmed by 5 bases and 9 bases, and the gene matches miss 4 bases of the junction. Sequences MDHEN (CDR1) and SYDVKM (CDR2) are obtained from the germline V gene. The cohort consisted of 650 to 850 healthy bone marrow donors. At the time of sampling, every cohort member was nominally healthy, though immune exposures that went unrecorded were likely present. The donor was CMV seronegative and was included in the group of 352 seronegative cohort members. Every donor gave a peripheral blood sample, and the peripheral blood mononuclear cells from that sample were used for TCR beta sequencing. The Qiagen DNeasy Blood Extraction Kit was used to extract genomic DNA from the blood cell samples.

The source of this sequence is a woman aged 45 to 65 in good health and CMV-seronegative. The V and J segments used are TRBV28 and TRBJ2-7, with 7 bases matching TRBD1. Material: PBMCs. The DNA is as follows: TGTGCCAGCAGTGGTACAGGGGCGCAGTACTTC. Translation gives CASSGTGAQYF.